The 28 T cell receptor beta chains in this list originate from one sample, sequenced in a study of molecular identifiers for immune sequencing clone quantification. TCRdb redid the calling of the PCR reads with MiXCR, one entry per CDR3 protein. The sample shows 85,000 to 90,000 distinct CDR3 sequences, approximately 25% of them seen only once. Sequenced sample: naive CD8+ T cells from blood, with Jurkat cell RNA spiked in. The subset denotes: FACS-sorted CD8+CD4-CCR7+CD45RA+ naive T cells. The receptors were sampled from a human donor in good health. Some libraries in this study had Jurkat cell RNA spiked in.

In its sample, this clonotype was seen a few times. The CDR3 protein is CASIWGNTEAFF. The CDR3 DNA is TGTGCCAGTATATGGGGGAACACTGAAGCTTTCTTT. The V gene is TRBV19, the J gene TRBJ1-1, with no clear D. Germline V gene lookup returns CDR1 LNHDA and CDR2 SQIVND (reference sequence). Trimming pared 7 bases from V and 1 base from J, leaving 7 bases between. The CDR3 contains 12 residues.

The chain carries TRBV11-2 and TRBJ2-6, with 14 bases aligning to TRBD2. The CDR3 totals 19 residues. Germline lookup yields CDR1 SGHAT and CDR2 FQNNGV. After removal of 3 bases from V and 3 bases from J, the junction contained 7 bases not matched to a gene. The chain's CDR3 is CASSFHSGLAGVGANVLTF. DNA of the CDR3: TGTGCCAGCAGCTTTCATTCGGGACTAGCGGGAGTTGGGGCCAACGTCCTGACTTTC. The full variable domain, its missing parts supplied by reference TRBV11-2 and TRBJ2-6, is EAGVAQSPRYKIIEKRQSVAFWCNPISGHATLYWYQQILGQGPKLLIQFQNNGVVDDSQLPKDRFSAERLKGVDSTLKIQPAKLEDSAVYLCASSFHSGLAGVGANVLTFGAGSRLTVL.

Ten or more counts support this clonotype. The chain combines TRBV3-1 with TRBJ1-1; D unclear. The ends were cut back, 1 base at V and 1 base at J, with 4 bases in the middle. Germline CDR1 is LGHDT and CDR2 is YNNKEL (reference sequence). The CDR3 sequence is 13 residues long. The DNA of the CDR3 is TGTGCCAGCAGCCAAGGACAGAACACTGAAGCTTTCTTT. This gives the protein CASSQGQNTEAFF.

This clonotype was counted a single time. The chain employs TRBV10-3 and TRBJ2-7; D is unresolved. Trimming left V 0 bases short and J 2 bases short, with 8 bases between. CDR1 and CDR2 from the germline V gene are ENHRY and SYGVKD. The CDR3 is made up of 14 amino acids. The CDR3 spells CAISESSPTYEQYF. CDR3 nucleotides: TGTGCCATCAGTGAGTCCAGCCCCACCTACGAGCAGTACTTC.

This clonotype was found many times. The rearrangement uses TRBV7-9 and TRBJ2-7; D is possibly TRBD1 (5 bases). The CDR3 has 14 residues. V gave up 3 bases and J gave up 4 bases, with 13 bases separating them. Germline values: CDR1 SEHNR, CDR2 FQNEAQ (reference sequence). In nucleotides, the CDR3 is TGTGCCAGCAGCTTCCCGGCCAGGGCTTACGAGCAGTACTTC. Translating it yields CASSFPARAYEQYF.

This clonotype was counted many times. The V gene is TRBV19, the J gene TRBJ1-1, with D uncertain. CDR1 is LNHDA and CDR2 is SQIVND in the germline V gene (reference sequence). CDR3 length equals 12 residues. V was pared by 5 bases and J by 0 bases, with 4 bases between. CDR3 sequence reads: CASSAMNTEAFF. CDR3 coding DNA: TGTGCCAGTAGTGCAATGAACACTGAAGCTTTCTTT. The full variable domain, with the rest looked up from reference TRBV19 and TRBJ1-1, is DGGITQSPKYLFRKEGQNVTLSCEQNLNHDAMYWYRQDPGQGLRLIYYSQIVNDFQKGDIAEGYSVSREKKESFPLTVTSAQKNPTAFYLCASSAMNTEAFFGQGTRLTVV.

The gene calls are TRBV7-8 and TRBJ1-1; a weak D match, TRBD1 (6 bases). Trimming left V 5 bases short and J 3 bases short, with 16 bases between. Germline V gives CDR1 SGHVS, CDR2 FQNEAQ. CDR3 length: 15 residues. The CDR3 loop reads CASSPPGGAHTEAFF. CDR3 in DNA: TGTGCCAGCAGCCCCCCGGGGGGGGCCCACACTGAAGCTTTCTTT.

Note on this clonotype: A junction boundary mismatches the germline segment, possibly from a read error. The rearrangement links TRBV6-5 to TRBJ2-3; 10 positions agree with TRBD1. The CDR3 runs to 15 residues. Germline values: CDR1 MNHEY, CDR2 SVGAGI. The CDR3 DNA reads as TGTGCCAGCGGTTATCGGGGACAGGGGTCAGATACGCAGTATTTT. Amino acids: CASGYRGQGSDTQYF.

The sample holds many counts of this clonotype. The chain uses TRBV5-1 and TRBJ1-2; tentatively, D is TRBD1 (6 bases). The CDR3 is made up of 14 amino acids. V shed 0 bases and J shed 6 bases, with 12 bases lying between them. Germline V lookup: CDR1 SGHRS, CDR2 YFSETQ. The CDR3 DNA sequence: TGCGCCAGCAGCTTGGAGGCAGGGGCGAATGGCTACACCTTC. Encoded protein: CASSLEAGANGYTF. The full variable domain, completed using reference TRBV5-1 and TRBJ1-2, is KAGVTQTPRYLIKTRGQQVTLSCSPISGHRSVSWYQQTPGQGLQFLFEYFSETQRNKGNFPGRFSGRQFSNSRSEMNVSTLELGDSALYLCASSLEAGANGYTFGSGTRLTVV.

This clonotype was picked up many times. Here the CDR3 reads CASSLTEGTGKLFF. Here the CDR3 DNA reads TGTGCCAGCAGCTTAACGGAGGGGACGGGAAAACTGTTTTTT. This chain uses TRBV7-2 with TRBJ1-4; TRBD1 is a possible D gene (5 bases). Germline CDR1 is SGHTA and CDR2 is FQGNSA. This CDR3 comprises 14 residues. V dropped 2 bases and J dropped 10 bases, with 14 bases sitting between them.

The CDR3 region is CSARGGGGSYEQYF. The CDR3 bases are TGCAGTGCTAGGGGAGGGGGGGGCTCCTACGAGCAGTACTTC. The V call is TRBV20-1, the J call TRBJ2-7; a weak D match, TRBD2 (7 bases). Germline V gene data show CDR1 as DFQATT and CDR2 as SNEGSKA (reference sequence). CDR3 length: 14 residues. Trimming removed 3 bases at V and 0 bases at J, with 12 bases between.

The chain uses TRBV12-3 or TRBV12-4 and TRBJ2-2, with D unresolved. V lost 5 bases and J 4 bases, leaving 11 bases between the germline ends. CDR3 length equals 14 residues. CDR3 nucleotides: TGTGCCAGCAGTCCACGCAGGTCCACCGGGGAGCTGTTTTTT. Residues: CASSPRRSTGELFF.

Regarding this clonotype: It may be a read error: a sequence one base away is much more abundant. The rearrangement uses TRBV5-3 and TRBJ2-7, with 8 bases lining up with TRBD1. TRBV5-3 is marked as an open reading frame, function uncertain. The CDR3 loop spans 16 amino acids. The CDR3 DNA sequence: TGTGCCAGCAGCATGATGGCGGGACAGGTGTCTTACGAGCGGTACTTC. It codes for CASSMMAGQVSYERYF.

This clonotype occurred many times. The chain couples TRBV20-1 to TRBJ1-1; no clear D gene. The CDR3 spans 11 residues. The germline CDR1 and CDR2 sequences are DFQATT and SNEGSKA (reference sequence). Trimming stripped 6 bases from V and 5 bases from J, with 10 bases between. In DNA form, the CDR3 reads TGCAGTGCCGTGGTCGGGACTGAAGCTTTCTTT. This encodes CSAVVGTEAFF.

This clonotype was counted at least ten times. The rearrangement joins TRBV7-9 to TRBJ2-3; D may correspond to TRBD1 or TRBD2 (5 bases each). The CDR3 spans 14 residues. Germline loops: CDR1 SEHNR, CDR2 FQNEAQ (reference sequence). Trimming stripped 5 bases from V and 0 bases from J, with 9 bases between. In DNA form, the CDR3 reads TGTGCCAGCAGCCCGGGACCGAGCACAGATACGCAGTATTTT. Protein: CASSPGPSTDTQYF.

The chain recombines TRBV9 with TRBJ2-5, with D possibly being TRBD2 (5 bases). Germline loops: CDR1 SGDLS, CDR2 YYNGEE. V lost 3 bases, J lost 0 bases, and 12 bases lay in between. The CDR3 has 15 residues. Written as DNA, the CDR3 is TGTGCCAGCAGCGGTAGCTGGAGGTACCAAGAGACCCAGTACTTC. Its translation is CASSGSWRYQETQYF.

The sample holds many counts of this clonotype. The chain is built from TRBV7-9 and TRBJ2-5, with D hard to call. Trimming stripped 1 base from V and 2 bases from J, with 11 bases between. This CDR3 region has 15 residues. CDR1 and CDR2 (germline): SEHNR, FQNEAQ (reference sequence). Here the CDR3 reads CASSLGDGAQETQYF. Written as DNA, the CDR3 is TGTGCCAGCAGCTTAGGAGATGGAGCACAAGAGACCCAGTACTTC. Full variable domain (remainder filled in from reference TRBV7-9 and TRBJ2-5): DTGVSQNPRHKITKRGQNVTFRCDPISEHNRLYWYRQTLGQGPEFLTYFQNEAQLEKSRLLSDRFSAERPKGSFSTLEIQRTEQGDSAMYLCASSLGDGAQETQYFGPGTRLLVL.

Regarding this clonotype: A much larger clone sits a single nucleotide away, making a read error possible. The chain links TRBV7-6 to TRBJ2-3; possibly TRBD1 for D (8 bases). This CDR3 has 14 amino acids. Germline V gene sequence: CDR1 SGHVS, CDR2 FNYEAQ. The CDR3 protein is CASSNNGGTGTQYF. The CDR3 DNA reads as TGTGCCAGCAGTAATAACGGGGGGACAGGTACGCAGTATTTT.

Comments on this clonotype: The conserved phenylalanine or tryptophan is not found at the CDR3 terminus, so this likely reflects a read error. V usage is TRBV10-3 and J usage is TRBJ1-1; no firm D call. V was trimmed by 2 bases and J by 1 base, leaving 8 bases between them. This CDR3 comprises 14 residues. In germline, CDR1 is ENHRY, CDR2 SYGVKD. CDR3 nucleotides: TGTGCCATCAGTGAGCCGACCCAGAACACTGAAGCTTTCTCT. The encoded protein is CAISEPTQNTEAFS.

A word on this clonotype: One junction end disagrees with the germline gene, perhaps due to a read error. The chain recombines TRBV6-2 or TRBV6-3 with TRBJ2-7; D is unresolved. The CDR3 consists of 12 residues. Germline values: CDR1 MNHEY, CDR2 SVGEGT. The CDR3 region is CATHPGSYEQHF. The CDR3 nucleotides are TGTGCCACCCATCCCGGCTCCTACGAGCAGCACTTC.

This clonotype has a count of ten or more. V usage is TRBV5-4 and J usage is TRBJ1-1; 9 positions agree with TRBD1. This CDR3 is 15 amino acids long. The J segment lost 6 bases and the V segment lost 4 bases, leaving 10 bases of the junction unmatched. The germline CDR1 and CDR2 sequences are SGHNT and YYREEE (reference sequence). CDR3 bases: TGTGCCAGCAGCCCCCGCAACAGGGGGCCCGCTGAAGCTTTCTTT. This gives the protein CASSPRNRGPAEAFF.

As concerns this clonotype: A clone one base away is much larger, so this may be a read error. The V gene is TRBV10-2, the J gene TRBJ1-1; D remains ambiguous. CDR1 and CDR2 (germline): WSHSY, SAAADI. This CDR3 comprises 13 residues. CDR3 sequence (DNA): TGCACCAGCAGTGACTACAGTAACACTGAAGCTTTCTTT. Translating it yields CTSSDYSNTEAFF.

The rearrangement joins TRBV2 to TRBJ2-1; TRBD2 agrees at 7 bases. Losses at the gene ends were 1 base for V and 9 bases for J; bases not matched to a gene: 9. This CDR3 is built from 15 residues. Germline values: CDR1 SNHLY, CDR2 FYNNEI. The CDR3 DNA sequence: TGTGCCAGCAGTGAAGATGCTAGGTCGGGGGGTGAGCAGTTCTTC. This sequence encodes CASSEDARSGGEQFF.

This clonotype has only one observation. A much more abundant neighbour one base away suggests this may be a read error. The CDR3: CASSHSTGPGTEAFF. The CDR3 nucleotides read TGTGCCAGCAGCCACTCGACGGGGCCGGGGACTGAAGCTTTCTTT. The gene calls are TRBV7-6 and TRBJ1-1; the D gene is possibly TRBD1 (5 bases). The V gene lost 5 bases and the J gene lost 5 bases, with 18 bases spanning the gap. CDR1 and CDR2 (germline): SGHVS, FNYEAQ. The CDR3 has 15 residues. The whole variable domain, filled in from reference TRBV7-6 and TRBJ1-1, reads GAGVSQSPRYKVTKRGQDVALRCDPISGHVSLYWYRQALGQGPEFLTYFNYEAQQDKSGLPNDRFSAERPEGSISTLTIQRTEQRDSAMYRCASSHSTGPGTEAFFGQGTRLTVV.

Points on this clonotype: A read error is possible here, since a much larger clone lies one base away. CDR3 amino acids: CASMGQVTTDTQYF. DNA for the CDR3: TGTGCAAGCATGGGGCAGGTTACGACAGATACGCAGTATTTT. This chain joins TRBV5-8 and TRBJ2-3; D might be TRBD1 (5 bases). CDR3 size: 14 residues. The V gene's germline CDR1 is SGHTS and CDR2 YDEGEE.

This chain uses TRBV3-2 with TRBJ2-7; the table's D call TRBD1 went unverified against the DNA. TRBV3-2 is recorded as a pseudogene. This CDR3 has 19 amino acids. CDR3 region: CASSQGCKGTDETKDEQYF. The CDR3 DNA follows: TGTGCCAGCAGCCAAGGGTGTAAAGGGACGGACGAAACCAAGGACGAGCAGTACTTC.

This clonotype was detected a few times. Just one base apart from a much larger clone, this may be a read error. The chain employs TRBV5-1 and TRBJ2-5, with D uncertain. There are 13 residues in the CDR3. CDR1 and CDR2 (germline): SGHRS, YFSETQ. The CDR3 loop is CASSWGTQEPQYF. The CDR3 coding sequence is TGCGCCAGCAGCTGGGGAACCCAAGAGCCCCAGTACTTC. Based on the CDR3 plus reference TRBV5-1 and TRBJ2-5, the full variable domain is KAGVTQTPRYLIKTRGQQVTLSCSPISGHRSVSWYQQTPGQGLQFLFEYFSETQRNKGNFPGRFSGRQFSNSRSEMNVSTLELGDSALYLCASSWGTQEPQYFGPGTRLLVL.

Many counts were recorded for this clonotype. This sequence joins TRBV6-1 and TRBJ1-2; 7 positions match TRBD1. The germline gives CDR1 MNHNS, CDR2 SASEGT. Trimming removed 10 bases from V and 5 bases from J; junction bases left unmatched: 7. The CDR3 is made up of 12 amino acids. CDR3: CAIPTGVYGYTF. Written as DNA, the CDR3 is TGTGCCATCCCCACAGGGGTGTATGGCTACACCTTC.